A selection of T cell receptor beta chains follows, all from one sample in a study of T cells expressing NK-cell markers. TCRdb reprocessed the 5' RACE reads, keeping one entry per CDR3 protein, no DNA. Its table lists roughly 120,000 distinct CDR3 sequences. Source material: blood T cells: a sorted CD56 or NKG2C T cell subset, CD4+ or CD8+ T cells, or bulk PBMC T cells (not recorded which). All receptors derive from a woman aged 18 to 75 in good health. The CDR3 runs from the conserved cysteine through the conserved F or W.

J | V | CDR3
TRBJ2-2 | TRBV20-1 | CSAGPGDTNTGELFF
TRBJ2-3 | TRBV6-2/TRBV6-3 | CASSYTPRTDTQYF
TRBJ2-5 | TRBV29-1 | CSVVLLGGGRQETQYF
TRBJ2-1 | TRBV20-1 | CSARVRSSYNEQFF
TRBJ1-2 | TRBV4-1 | CASSHSRQGSLGYTF
TRBJ1-2 | TRBV7-9 | CASSHSSSGNYGYTF
TRBJ1-1 | TRBV20-1 | CSARDGTPFNTEAFF
TRBJ2-1 | TRBV12-3/TRBV12-4 | CASRTTTGGQESDEQFF
TRBJ2-1 | TRBV6-4 | CASSDLAGGGDNEQFF
TRBJ2-3 | TRBV5-6 | CASSLSSGTSTDTQYF
TRBJ1-5 | TRBV4-1 | CASSQNIGNQPQHF
TRBJ2-1 | TRBV4-3 | CASSQRIGTSDYNEQFF
TRBJ1-2 | TRBV4-1 | CASSQEVLAAEPNYGYTF
TRBJ2-7 | TRBV20-1 | CSARDWGADYEQYF
TRBJ2-1 | TRBV7-9 | CASSLPKGPFYNEQFF
TRBJ2-2 | TRBV11-3 | CASSLDYGEPGELFF
TRBJ2-7 | TRBV19 | CASSTLGRDEQYF
TRBJ2-7 | TRBV7-9 | CASSLSQGYSYEQYF
TRBJ2-7 | TRBV5-1 | CASSLVWQGEVSYEQYF
TRBJ2-7 | TRBV5-1 | CASKWGAEGVYEQYF
TRBJ2-2 | TRBV7-2 | CASSPSSWELFF
TRBJ2-3 | TRBV7-9 | CASSLTARETSTDTQYF
TRBJ2-3 | TRBV7-8 | CASGAASGGDTDTQYF
TRBJ2-2 | TRBV27 | CTTALGANTGELFF
TRBJ1-2 | TRBV19 | CASSMPVAYGYTF
TRBJ2-7 | TRBV13 | CASRKTGGSYEQYF
TRBJ2-1 | TRBV29-1 | CSVVGGLNEQFF